These 27 T cell receptor beta chains came from one sample sequenced in a study of OX40 agonist ivuxolimab in advanced cancers. The protocol was immunoSEQ multiplex PCR, while the TCRdb copy is restricted to in-frame clones and leaves out a portion. Counted here are approximately 44,000 clones, 86% occurring once; the ten biggest clones make up about 12%. Specimen: CD4+ or CD8+ T cells sorted from blood, collected in a trial of the OX40 agonist ivuxolimab. The receptors derive from an adult with an advanced solid tumor such as melanoma, head and neck, liver or kidney cancer.

This chain links TRBV9 with TRBJ1-5, with D unresolved. The CDR3 has 13 residues. CDR1 SGDLS and CDR2 YYNGEE come from the germline V gene. The V gene lost 0 bases and the J gene lost 7 bases, with 8 bases spanning the gap. The CDR3 reads CASSVDPLQPQHF. Written as DNA, the CDR3 is TGTGCCAGCAGCGTAGATCCCCTCCAGCCCCAGCATTTT.

This chain links TRBV7-4 with TRBJ2-7; D may be TRBD1 or TRBD2 (5 bases each). The CDR3 consists of 11 residues. V lost 11 bases to trimming and J lost 3 bases, with 11 bases between them. CDR1 is SGHVT and CDR2 is SQSDAQ in the germline V gene. CDR3 sequence (DNA): TGTGCCGGGACCAGGCTCTACGAGCAGTACTTC. Translation: CAGTRLYEQYF.

The table lists this clone with a count of one. Here the CDR3 DNA reads TGTGCCAGCAGCTCCCCCGACAGGGGGCGATCAGATACGCAGTATTTT. Translation: CASSSPDRGRSDTQYF. The J gene is TRBJ2-3, the V gene TRBV7-8; 10 nucleotides align to TRBD1. In germline, CDR1 is SGHVS, CDR2 FQNEAQ. The ends lost 4 bases at V and 4 bases at J; junction bases unmatched: 8. There are 16 residues in the CDR3. Looking up the rest from reference TRBV7-8 and TRBJ2-3 gives the full variable domain: GAGVSQSPRYKVAKRGQDVALRCDPISGHVSLFWYQQALGQGPEFLTYFQNEAQLDKSGLPSDRFFAERPEGSVSTLKIQRTQQEDSAVYLCASSSPDRGRSDTQYFGPGTRLTVL.

The chain employs TRBV7-8 and TRBJ2-3; 12 bases map to TRBD2. This CDR3 contains 16 residues. CDR1 and CDR2 from the germline V gene are SGHVS and FQNEAQ. Losses at the gene ends were 1 base for V and 1 base for J; bases not matched to a gene: 0. Written as DNA, the CDR3 is TGTGCCAGCAGCTTAGGACTAGCGGGGGGCACAGATACGCAGTATTTT. This codes for CASSLGLAGGTDTQYF. The complete variable domain, with remaining parts taken from reference TRBV7-8 and TRBJ2-3, reads GAGVSQSPRYKVAKRGQDVALRCDPISGHVSLFWYQQALGQGPEFLTYFQNEAQLDKSGLPSDRFFAERPEGSVSTLKIQRTQQEDSAVYLCASSLGLAGGTDTQYFGPGTRLTVL.

J is TRBJ2-2 and V is TRBV7-3; perhaps TRBD2 as D (7 bases). V was trimmed by 5 bases and J by 7 bases, leaving 17 bases between them. Germline CDR1 is SGHTA and CDR2 is FQGTGA. The CDR3 is made up of 15 amino acids. This CDR3 is CASSPLGGLNGELFF. CDR3 sequence (DNA): TGTGCCAGCAGCCCCTTGGGGGGGCTAAACGGGGAGCTGTTTTTT. Drawing the rest from reference TRBV7-3 and TRBJ2-2, the complete variable domain is GAGVSQTPSNKVTEKGKYVELRCDPISGHTALYWYRQSLGQGPEFLIYFQGTGAADDSGLPNDRFFAVRPEGSVSTLKIQRTERGDSAVYLCASSPLGGLNGELFFGEGSRLTVL.

This clone was found once. The V and J genes are TRBV7-6 and TRBJ2-7; 9 nucleotides agree with TRBD1. This CDR3 comprises 12 residues. The germline V gene has CDR1 SGHVS and CDR2 FNYEAQ. The V gene end was trimmed by 11 bases and the J gene end by 7 bases; junction bases not matched to a gene: 9. Written as DNA, the CDR3 is TGTGCCTCGGGGACAGGGTTTTGGGAGCAGTACTTC. Translating it yields CASGTGFWEQYF.

This chain links TRBV18 with TRBJ2-1; 13 positions match TRBD2. The CDR3 is 15 residues long. Germline-derived CDR1 and CDR2 are KGHSH and LQKENI. V was clipped by 3 bases and J by 7 bases; unmatched bases: 3. As DNA, the CDR3 is TGTGCCAGCTCACCCACTAGCGGGGGGGTAAATGAGCAGTTCTTC. It encodes CASSPTSGGVNEQFF.

Only one count was recorded for this clone. This sequence joins TRBV12-5 and TRBJ2-3; D remains unclear. The CDR3 extends over 15 amino acids. Trimming left V 2 bases short and J 3 bases short, with 12 bases between. The germline V gene encodes CDR1 LGHNT and CDR2 FRNRAP. The DNA for the CDR3 is TGTGCTAGTGGTTTGTGGACCCGAACTACAGATACGCAGTATTTT. Amino acid sequence: CASGLWTRTTDTQYF.

V and J are TRBV6-1 and TRBJ1-2; D is ambiguous. Looked up from germline, CDR1 is MNHNS and CDR2 is SASEGT. This CDR3 has 14 residues. V gave up 2 bases and J gave up 3 bases, with 10 bases separating them. The CDR3 sequence is CASSERWRDYGYTF. The CDR3 region has the DNA TGTGCCAGCAGTGAACGGTGGCGCGACTATGGCTACACCTTC.

As to this clone: Without the conserved terminal phenylalanine or tryptophan, this CDR3 likely stems from a read error. The chain is built from TRBV10-2 and TRBJ1-6; D may be TRBD1 (6 bases). There are 14 residues in the CDR3. V lost 6 bases to trimming and J lost 4 bases, with 10 bases between them. CDR1 is WSHSY, CDR2 SAAADI, per germline. The CDR3 spells CASREQGYNSPLHL. The DNA of the CDR3 is TGCGCCAGCAGAGAACAGGGTTATAATTCACCCCTCCACCTT.

V is TRBV7-2 and J is TRBJ2-2; TRBD2 is a possible D gene (5 bases). V was trimmed by 5 bases and J by 2 bases, leaving 12 bases between them. CDR3 length: 15 amino acids. Germline loops: CDR1 SGHTA, CDR2 FQGNSA. CDR3 protein: CASSLRRINTGELFF. As DNA, the CDR3 is TGTGCCAGCAGCCTCAGGAGGATTAACACCGGGGAGCTGTTTTTT.

This chain joins TRBV28 and TRBJ1-2; D is perhaps TRBD1 (5 bases). This CDR3 contains 14 residues. Germline loops: CDR1 MDHEN, CDR2 SYDVKM. Deletions cut 0 bases from V and 2 bases from J, with 7 bases between. The CDR3 DNA reads TGTGCCAGCAGTTTATGGCCAGGGAACTATGGCTACACCTTC. Its translation is CASSLWPGNYGYTF.

The rearrangement uses TRBV7-6 and TRBJ1-1; D uncertain. This CDR3 spans 13 amino acids. V was pared by 1 base and J by 6 bases, with 9 bases between. Germline V gene sequence: CDR1 SGHVS, CDR2 FNYEAQ. CDR3 loop: CASSLGEGAEAFF. The CDR3 DNA reads TGTGCCAGCAGCTTAGGGGAGGGTGCTGAAGCTTTCTTT. The variable domain in full, with the rest retrieved from reference TRBV7-6 and TRBJ1-1, is GAGVSQSPRYKVTKRGQDVALRCDPISGHVSLYWYRQALGQGPEFLTYFNYEAQQDKSGLPNDRFSAERPEGSISTLTIQRTEQRDSAMYRCASSLGEGAEAFFGQGTRLTVV.

This chain links TRBV9 with TRBJ1-3; D gene unclear. Per germline, CDR1 SGDLS and CDR2 YYNGEE. V was cut by 8 bases and J by 0 bases, with 9 bases left in between. This CDR3 is 13 amino acids long. In nucleotides, the CDR3 is TGTGCCAGTTCCCAAGGCTCTGGAAACACCATATATTTT. It codes for CASSQGSGNTIYF. Together with reference TRBV9 and TRBJ1-3, the CDR3 gives the full variable domain: DSGVTQTPKHLITATGQRVTLRCSPRSGDLSVYWYQQSLDQGLQFLIQYYNGEERAKGNILERFSAQQFPDLHSELNLSSLELGDSALYFCASSQGSGNTIYFGEGSWLTVV.

This chain joins TRBV4-3 and TRBJ2-1; D remains unclear. Trimming shortened V by 1 base and J by 8 bases, and 9 bases separated the two germline ends. The CDR3 length is 13 residues. Germline assignment: CDR1 LGHNA and CDR2 YSLEER. The CDR3: CASSQGGGHEQFF. The CDR3 bases are TGCGCCAGCAGCCAAGGCGGCGGACATGAGCAGTTCTTC.

The chain employs TRBV5-8 and TRBJ2-1, with 9 bases aligning to TRBD1. This CDR3 has 15 amino acids. V dropped 2 bases and J dropped 7; count of bases not matched to a gene: 7. The V gene's germline CDR1 is SGHTS and CDR2 YDEGEE. The CDR3 loop reads CASSFTGGAGNEQFF. CDR3 sequence (DNA): TGTGCCAGCAGCTTTACAGGGGGCGCGGGGAATGAGCAGTTCTTC.

V gene TRBV10-2 combines with J gene TRBJ2-7, with D unclear. The germline CDR1 and CDR2 sequences are WSHSY and SAAADI. The CDR3 contains 15 residues. Trimming cost V 2 bases and J 5 bases, with 16 bases left between them. The DNA for the CDR3 is TGCGCCAGCAGTGAGCCTTGGGCGGACCCTGACGAGCAGTACTTC. Translated, it gives CASSEPWADPDEQYF.

CDR3 loop: CASSPALAGGPNEQFF. The CDR3 DNA sequence: TGTGCCAGCAGCCCCGCTCTAGCGGGGGGCCCCAATGAGCAGTTCTTC. This chain joins TRBV7-3 and TRBJ2-1, with 11 bases fitting TRBD2. This CDR3 is 16 amino acids long. Trimming took 5 bases from V and 6 from J; bases not matched to a gene: 9. CDR1 is SGHTA, CDR2 FQGTGA, per germline.

This clone was recorded only once. This chain links TRBV29-1 with TRBJ1-1; D perhaps matches TRBD1 (5 bases). CDR1 and CDR2 (germline): SQVTM, ANQGSEA. V dropped 3 bases and J dropped 1 base, with 18 bases sitting between them. The CDR3 is 16 amino acids. The CDR3 protein is CSVEGLQFRGNTEAFF. CDR3 coding DNA: TGCAGCGTTGAGGGACTACAGTTCCGAGGGAACACTGAAGCTTTCTTT.

The chain recombines TRBV19 with TRBJ1-1; TRBD1 agrees at 8 bases. The V segment lost 8 bases and the J segment 8 bases; nucleotides outside the gene matches: 16. CDR3 length: 15 amino acids. Germline CDR1 LNHDA, CDR2 SQIVND (reference sequence). The CDR3, as DNA: TGTGCCAGTTCCATTAACGCCGGGACAGGCTCGGAAGCTTTCTTT. This codes for CASSINAGTGSEAFF. The full variable domain, rest sourced from reference TRBV19 and TRBJ1-1, is DGGITQSPKYLFRKEGQNVTLSCEQNLNHDAMYWYRQDPGQGLRLIYYSQIVNDFQKGDIAEGYSVSREKKESFPLTVTSAQKNPTAFYLCASSINAGTGSEAFFGQGTRLTVV.

This chain joins TRBV7-2 and TRBJ2-1; the match to TRBD1 covers 10 bases. J gave up 7 bases and V 5 bases, and 14 bases lay outside the gene matches. This CDR3 has 17 residues. Germline CDR1 and CDR2: SGHTA and FQGNSA. CDR3 nucleotide sequence: TGTGCCAGCAGCACCTTAGGACAGGGGGTTTTTGGGAATGAGCAGTTCTTC. Translated, it gives CASSTLGQGVFGNEQFF.

The J gene is TRBJ2-1, the V gene TRBV15; D assignment may be TRBD1 or TRBD2 (7 bases each). Germline CDR1 LNHNV, CDR2 YYDKDF (reference sequence). The CDR3 totals 12 residues. V shed 9 bases and J shed 10 bases, with 16 bases lying between them. The CDR3, as DNA: TGTGCCACGGAGGGAGGGGGCTGGGAGCAGTTCTTC. It translates to CATEGGGWEQFF.

This clone appeared once. V is TRBV7-9 and J is TRBJ2-1; no clear D. This CDR3 spans 12 amino acids. CDR1 is SEHNR and CDR2 is FQNEAQ in the germline V gene (reference sequence). The V end lost 6 bases, the J end lost 8 bases, and 11 bases lay between the germline ends. The CDR3 DNA follows: TGTGCCAGCAGTCGGGTGACGTATGAGCAGTTCTTC. Protein: CASSRVTYEQFF.

This clone was found once. This chain uses TRBV2 with TRBJ1-1; D ambiguous. The CDR3 runs to 10 residues. V was pared by 11 bases and J by 7 bases, with 11 bases between. Germline loops: CDR1 SNHLY, CDR2 FYNNEI. DNA for the CDR3: TGTGCCGCCCCGACGGGTGAAGCTTTCTTT. It codes for CAAPTGEAFF. The variable domain in full, with the rest retrieved from reference TRBV2 and TRBJ1-1, is EPEVTQTPSHQVTQMGQEVILRCVPISNHLYFYWYRQILGQKVEFLVSFYNNEISEKSEIFDDQFSVERPDGSNFTLKIRSTKLEDSAMYFCAAPTGEAFFGQGTRLTVV.

The chain has TRBV7-2 and TRBJ1-1; D not resolved. The CDR3 totals 14 residues. Deletions cut 2 bases from V and 5 bases from J, with 12 bases between. Germline V gives CDR1 SGHTA, CDR2 FQGNSA. The CDR3 coding sequence is TGTGCCAGCAGCTTATGGGAGAAGAGAACTGAAGCTTTCTTT. It encodes CASSLWEKRTEAFF.

The genes are TRBV6-6 and TRBJ1-1; 8 bases fit TRBD1. The CDR3 has 13 residues. The trim removed 2 bases at V and 4 bases at J, leaving 0 bases unmatched. Germline CDR1 reads MNHNY; CDR2 reads SVGAGI (reference sequence). The CDR3 sequence is CASSYTGGTEAFF. The CDR3 nucleotides are TGTGCCAGCAGTTACACAGGGGGCACTGAAGCTTTCTTT.

The V and J genes are TRBV5-6 and TRBJ2-5; perhaps TRBD1 as D (5 bases). The V gene's germline CDR1 is SGHDT and CDR2 YYEEEE. Trimming removed 0 bases from V and 3 bases from J, with 12 bases in between. The length of the CDR3 is 15 residues. The CDR3, as DNA: TGTGCCAGCAGCTTGGCCTCGGGCAGGGAAGAGACCCAGTACTTC. Translated: CASSLASGREETQYF.